This is a list of T cell receptor beta chains from one sample in a study of PD-1 blockade in classical Hodgkin lymphoma. This table comes from immunoSEQ multiplex PCR, and its TCRdb copy is limited to in-frame clones, with some not included. The sample consists of around 50,000 clones, about 91% of them appearing once. This sample comprised peripheral blood mononuclear cells (PBMCs), obtained before the second cycle of nivolumab. The receptors come from a human donor with classical Hodgkin lymphoma. CDR3s include the opening cysteine and the closing phenylalanine or tryptophan. The D gene is left open where the match is weak. The size field is filled for only some rows; it gives once, few, many or a size class.

V gene	D gene	J gene	clone size	CDR3 DNA	CDR3 protein
TRBV5-4	.	TRBJ1-5	.	TGTGCCAGCAGCTTGTCGGGGGCCCTCAATCAGCCCCAGCATTTT	CASSLSGALNQPQHF
TRBV5-1	TRBD1	TRBJ1-2	.	TGCGCCAGCAGCGTACAGGGGGATGGCTACACCTTC	CASSVQGDGYTF
TRBV5-1	.	TRBJ2-1	.	TGCGCCAGCAGCCCCTGGGACCCGGGGGTGAATGAGCAGTTCTTC	CASSPWDPGVNEQFF
TRBV10-3	.	TRBJ1-3	.	TGTGCCATCAGTGAGTCGACCATGGGGGGTTGGGGCCGAGGCCCTGGAAACACCATATATTTT	CAISESTMGGWGRGPGNTIYF
TRBV4-1	.	TRBJ2-1	.	TGCGCTAGCAGCCAAGAGCCGGGTAGTTCCTACAATGAGCAGTTCTTC	CASSQEPGSSYNEQFF
TRBV6-5	.	TRBJ2-5	.	TGTGCCAGCAGTTACGGGTCCAGGGTACGTCAAGAGACCCAGTACTTC	CASSYGSRVRQETQYF
TRBV5-1	.	TRBJ1-3	.	TGCGCCAGCAGCCCTGGGACGGCCAGCTCTGGAAACACCATATATTTT	CASSPGTASSGNTIYF
TRBV6-5	.	TRBJ1-5	.	TGTGCCAGCAGTTACCGAAATTCACAGGGTAATCAGCCCCAGCATTTT	CASSYRNSQGNQPQHF
TRBV6-5	TRBD1	TRBJ2-3	.	TGTGCCAGCACTGAGGACAGGTCTTCGGGTACGCAGTATTTT	CASTEDRSSGTQYF
TRBV7-2	TRBD2	TRBJ2-3	.	TGTGCCAGCAGCTTAGCACTAGCGGGAGTGCAGTATTTT	CASSLALAGVQYF
TRBV28	.	TRBJ2-1	.	TGTGCCAGCAGTTCCCCAGGGGACCCGGACTCCCTCCATGAGCAGTTCTTC	CASSSPGDPDSLHEQFF
TRBV5-1	.	TRBJ1-1	.	TGCGCCAGCAGCTTGGTGCGGGGGGACACTGAAGCTTTCTTT	CASSLVRGDTEAFF
TRBV6-1	TRBD2	TRBJ2-5	once	TGTGCCAGCAGTGAACTAGCGGGGGGCCAAGAGACCCAGTACTTC	CASSELAGGQETQYF
TRBV19	TRBD1	TRBJ2-7	.	TGTGCCAGTAGTCCGGGACAGTTCCTCTACGAGCAGTACTTC	CASSPGQFLYEQYF
TRBV6-1	TRBD1	TRBJ1-5	.	TGTGCCAGCAGTGAAGGGAGGGCAGGGGGGCAGCCCCAGCATTTT	CASSEGRAGGQPQHF
TRBV10-1	.	TRBJ2-5	.	TGCGCCAGCAGTGCGCGACAGGACGGGTGTAGAGAGACCCAGTACTTC	CASSARQDGCRETQYF
TRBV30	TRBD1	TRBJ2-7	.	TGTGCCTGGACAGGGTACAGGGGGACCTCCTACGAGCAGTACTTC	CAWTGYRGTSYEQYF
TRBV7-3	.	TRBJ1-2	.	TGTGCCGTAACACAGGGTCCCTATGGCTACACCTTC	CAVTQGPYGYTF
TRBV6-1	.	TRBJ2-7	.	TGTGCCAGCACCGTCCTAGACAGAACCTACGAGCAGTACTTC	CASTVLDRTYEQYF